The T cell receptor beta chain under discussion was sequenced for a study of blood T cell repertoires in COVID-19. Looking at the study overall: Sites in the United States, Italy and Spain provided acute and convalescent COVID-19 samples.

Original processing methods: Nucleated cell counts were estimated from reference gene primer amplification. Clones were read by immunoSEQ multiplex PCR, and TCRdb kept only the in-frame ones, dropping some. The V and J calls and clone size are taken from that table; D and trimming were inferred from the DNA. The sample shows 140,000 or so clones, more than 85% of them seen only once. Germline values: CDR1 MDHEN, CDR2 SYDVKM. The junction had 8 bases not matched to a gene; V was cut back by 6 bases and J by 0 bases. The CDR3 contains 15 residues. The receptor was isolated from a human donor in a cohort sampled during active COVID-19. The sample was peripheral blood. The chain uses TRBV28 and TRBJ2-7, with 7 bases that match TRBD1. The CDR3 coding sequence is TGTGCCAGCAGCCCCAAAGGGGGCAACTCCTACGAGCAGTACTTC. It translates to CASSPKGGNSYEQYF.